This entry lists 19 T cell receptor beta chains sequenced from one sample in a study of blood T cell repertoires in COVID-19. The assay was immunoSEQ multiplex PCR, and TCRdb's table has in-frame clones only and misses some. The table records more than 100,000 clones, roughly 90% of them present only once. Sequencing input: peripheral blood. Every receptor here comes from a woman aged 55-70 years with acute or convalescent COVID-19.

Turning to this clone: The junction departs from the called germline gene at one end, perhaps through a read error. The chain couples TRBV7-7 to TRBJ2-5; 13 nucleotides agree with TRBD2. Germline loops: CDR1 SSHAT, CDR2 FNYEAQ (reference sequence). The CDR3 has 17 residues. This CDR3 reads CASSPGLAGRGAETQYF. The CDR3 region has the DNA TGTGCTAGCAGCCCGGGACTAGCGGGAAGGGGAGCTGAGACCCAGTACTTC.

The chain carries TRBV29-1 and TRBJ2-1, with TRBD1 as a possible D gene (6 bases). Trimming removed 4 bases at V and 8 bases at J, with 12 bases between. CDR3 length equals 12 residues. The germline gives CDR1 SQVTM, CDR2 ANQGSEA. CDR3 protein: CSVVSGVDEQFF. The CDR3 nucleotides read TGCAGCGTTGTTTCAGGGGTCGATGAGCAGTTCTTC.

The chain recombines TRBV6-2 or TRBV6-3 with TRBJ2-3; TRBD2 agrees at 11 bases. V shed 6 bases and J 7 bases; nucleotides not matched to a gene: 18. Germline V lookup: CDR1 MNHEY, CDR2 SVGEGT. The CDR3 is 18 amino acids. The CDR3 nucleotides are TGTGCCAGCAGCCTAGACCTCAGAATAGCGGGAGGGCCAAATACGCAGTATTTT. This codes for CASSLDLRIAGGPNTQYF.

The chain recombines TRBV19 with TRBJ1-2, with D perhaps matching TRBD1 (5 bases). Trimming shortened V by 5 bases and J by 4 bases, and 14 bases separated the two germline ends. The CDR3 consists of 14 residues. CDR1 and CDR2 from the germline V gene are LNHDA and SQIVND (reference sequence). The CDR3 loop reads CASSVIDSPYGYTF. The CDR3 coding sequence is TGTGCCAGTAGTGTAATTGACAGCCCCTATGGCTACACCTTC.

J is TRBJ1-5 and V is TRBV24-1; 7 bases map to TRBD1. The germline V gene has CDR1 KGHDR and CDR2 SFDVKD. J was trimmed by 12 bases and V by 4 bases; bases with no gene match: 11. This CDR3 is 14 amino acids long. For the CDR3, the DNA is TGTGCCACCAGTGACGACGGACAGGCTTGGCACCAGCATTTT. It translates to CATSDDGQAWHQHF.

The chain couples TRBV19 to TRBJ2-7; TRBD2 matches at 13 bases. Germline V lookup: CDR1 LNHDA, CDR2 SQIVND (reference sequence). This CDR3 contains 15 residues. J lost 4 bases, V lost 5 bases, and 5 bases had no gene match. The CDR3, as DNA: TGTGCCAGTAGTCTGGGACTAGCGGGGCTATACGAGCAGTACGTC. Its protein product is CASSLGLAGLYEQYV.

The chain combines TRBV5-1 with TRBJ1-3; D ambiguous. The V end was cut by 4 bases, the J end by 0 bases, with 14 bases between. This CDR3 has 16 amino acids. Germline loops: CDR1 SGHRS, CDR2 YFSETQ. CDR3 amino acids: CASSQSPDISGNTIYF. The DNA of the CDR3 is TGCGCCAGCAGCCAATCCCCAGACATCTCTGGAAACACCATATATTTT.

The CDR3 DNA reads as TGTGCCAGCAGCGAAGGCCCCCCCCAGGGAATCAACTATGGCTACACCTTC. It is translated as CASSEGPPQGINYGYTF. This chain joins TRBV9 and TRBJ1-2, with a possible D match to TRBD1 (5 bases). The V and J ends lost 3 bases and 2 bases respectively, with 20 bases between them. This CDR3 is built from 17 residues. Germline CDR1 and CDR2: SGDLS and YYNGEE.

The rearrangement links TRBV18 to TRBJ2-7; TRBD2 is a possible D gene (6 bases). The CDR3 is 14 amino acids. Trimming took 2 bases from V and 0 from J, leaving 8 bases between them. In germline, CDR1 is KGHSH, CDR2 LQKENI. The CDR3 loop is CASSPAGSSYEQYF. In DNA form, the CDR3 reads TGTGCCAGCTCACCAGCGGGGAGCTCCTACGAGCAGTACTTC.

This chain connects TRBV6-5 to TRBJ1-2, with a possible D match to TRBD1 (5 bases). V was cut by 8 bases and J by 2 bases, with 12 bases left in between. The CDR3 sequence is 13 residues long. The germline CDR1 and CDR2 sequences are MNHEY and SVGAGI. As DNA, the CDR3 is TGTGCCAGCTCACCGGGGGGGAACTATGGCTACACCTTC. Residues: CASSPGGNYGYTF.

This clone showed up just a few times. V and J are TRBV27 and TRBJ1-4, with TRBD1 matching over 7 bases. Losses at the gene ends were 1 base for V and 8 bases for J; bases not matched to a gene: 1. This CDR3 region has 13 residues. Germline lookup yields CDR1 MNHEY and CDR2 SMNVEV (reference sequence). CDR3 in DNA: TGTGCCAGCAGTTTATTGGACAGGGAAAAACTGTTTTTT. Translation gives CASSLLDREKLFF.

This clone was picked up one time. The gene calls are TRBV19 and TRBJ1-1, with D perhaps TRBD1 (5 bases). The length of the CDR3 is 14 residues. Germline V gene sequence: CDR1 LNHDA, CDR2 SQIVND (reference sequence). V was trimmed by 10 bases and J by 4 bases, leaving 19 bases between them. CDR3 nucleotide sequence: TGTGCCACCCGGGGACGGGGAGGTCCCACTGAAGCTTTCTTT. Amino acid sequence: CATRGRGGPTEAFF. The full variable domain, its missing parts supplied by reference TRBV19 and TRBJ1-1, is DGGITQSPKYLFRKEGQNVTLSCEQNLNHDAMYWYRQDPGQGLRLIYYSQIVNDFQKGDIAEGYSVSREKKESFPLTVTSAQKNPTAFYLCATRGRGGPTEAFFGQGTRLTVV.

The chain uses TRBV29-1 and TRBJ2-5, with a possible D match to TRBD2 (6 bases). Germline V gives CDR1 SQVTM, CDR2 ANQGSEA. This CDR3 comprises 15 residues. The V and J ends lost 8 bases and 2 bases respectively, with 21 bases between them. CDR3 nucleotide sequence: TGCAGCTTCGGAACCGGGACTTGGGCGCAAGAGACCCAGTACTTC. This gives the protein CSFGTGTWAQETQYF. The whole variable domain, filled in from reference TRBV29-1 and TRBJ2-5, reads SAVISQKPSRDICQRGTSLTIQCQVDSQVTMMFWYRQQPGQSLTLIATANQGSEATYESGFVIDKFPISRPNLTFSTLTVSNMSPEDSSIYLCSFGTGTWAQETQYFGPGTRLLVL.

The chain combines TRBV15 with TRBJ1-6; D gene unclear. The V gene's germline CDR1 is LNHNV and CDR2 YYDKDF (reference sequence). V lost 0 bases to trimming and J lost 2 bases, with 5 bases between them. The CDR3 spans 15 residues. Here the CDR3 reads CATSRDQTYNSPLHF. In DNA, the CDR3 is TGTGCCACCAGCAGAGACCAGACCTATAATTCACCCCTCCACTTT.

This rearrangement joins TRBV29-1 to TRBJ1-4, with D unresolved. The V end was cut by 4 bases, the J end by 0 bases, with 6 bases between. The germline CDR1 and CDR2 sequences are SQVTM and ANQGSEA. There are 13 residues in the CDR3. CDR3 region: CSVAPATNEKLFF. CDR3 DNA sequence: TGCAGCGTTGCTCCCGCAACTAATGAAAAACTGTTTTTT.

The chain carries TRBV2 and TRBJ2-3; TRBD2 matches 7 bases. Germline CDR1 and CDR2: SNHLY and FYNNEI. This CDR3 is built from 18 residues. The ends lost 6 bases at V and 4 bases at J; junction bases unmatched: 19. The CDR3 is CASSEPFLQTSRSDTQYF. The CDR3 DNA reads TGTGCCAGCAGCGAACCCTTTCTACAGACTAGCAGATCAGATACGCAGTATTTT. The full variable domain, in which reference TRBV2 and TRBJ2-3 provide the parts outside the CDR3, is EPEVTQTPSHQVTQMGQEVILRCVPISNHLYFYWYRQILGQKVEFLVSFYNNEISEKSEIFDDQFSVERPDGSNFTLKIRSTKLEDSAMYFCASSEPFLQTSRSDTQYFGPGTRLTVL.

V gene TRBV7-6 combines with J gene TRBJ2-7, with D perhaps TRBD2 (6 bases). The CDR3 sequence is 17 residues long. V shed 5 bases and J shed 6 bases, with 26 bases lying between them. The germline V gene has CDR1 SGHVS and CDR2 FNYEAQ. Here the CDR3 reads CASSPLSDGGGGSEQYF. For the CDR3, the DNA is TGTGCCAGCAGCCCCTTATCGGATGGGGGAGGAGGCAGCGAGCAGTACTTC.

The V call is TRBV2, the J call TRBJ2-1; D possibly corresponds to TRBD2 (5 bases). Between the trimmed V and J ends, which lost 3 bases and 6 bases, there was a span of 15 bases. The CDR3 totals 15 residues. Germline V gene data show CDR1 as SNHLY and CDR2 as FYNNEI. The chain's CDR3 is CASSELFPSINEQFF. The CDR3 DNA reads as TGTGCCAGCAGTGAGCTGTTTCCTAGCATCAATGAGCAGTTCTTC. The full variable domain, with the rest looked up from reference TRBV2 and TRBJ2-1, is EPEVTQTPSHQVTQMGQEVILRCVPISNHLYFYWYRQILGQKVEFLVSFYNNEISEKSEIFDDQFSVERPDGSNFTLKIRSTKLEDSAMYFCASSELFPSINEQFFGPGTRLTVL.

J is TRBJ2-1 and V is TRBV28; 9 bases agree with TRBD2. CDR3 length: 18 amino acids. Germline CDR1 reads MDHEN; CDR2 reads SYDVKM. After removal of 6 bases from V and 2 bases from J, the junction contained 14 bases not matched to a gene. This CDR3 is CASSPPGGRAFPYNEQFF. In DNA, the CDR3 is TGTGCCAGCAGCCCGCCTGGCGGGAGGGCCTTCCCCTACAATGAGCAGTTCTTC.